This T cell receptor (beta chain) derives from a study of regulatory T cells in long-lasting Graves disease (TCRdb year 2021). Regarding the complete study: To count as having persistent Graves' disease, a patient had to have received antithyroid drug treatment for over 5 years with TSH receptor autoantibodies remaining persistently positive. This study used TCR sequencing and RNA sequencing of peripheral blood to compare persistent Graves' disease patients against newly diagnosed Graves' disease patients. The study was registered as a clinical trial and conducted in China. A total of 35 or so samples were covered by TCR sequencing, comprising some 13 persistent and about 20 newly diagnosed Graves' disease patients. In the clinical cohort, patients with persistent Graves' disease had used antithyroid drugs for an average of about 9.3 years. Results the study describes overall, beyond this receptor: Sequencing and analysis were restricted to the TCR beta chain. The authors noted that the small sample size was a limitation that may lower accuracy. Because the primary lesion, thyroid tissue, could not be accessed, the study looked at peripheral blood alone. Compared with newly diagnosed patients, patients with persistent Graves' disease had lower TCR Shannon entropy and fewer highly expanded clones, which suggests clonal expansion. TRBV28, TRBJ1-2 and TRBJ2-5 were preferentially used in persistent disease, while TRBV20-1 and TRBJ2-1 were favored in newly diagnosed disease. Persistent patients shared more public clonotypes among themselves (fewer than 3,000) than newly diagnosed patients did (approximately 970).

A word on this clonotype: No cognate antigen has been identified for it. No per-base quality is available; no much larger clone lies one base away.

The intended sense of this specimen's time point label: persistent/refractory GD, antithyroid drugs over 5 years with positive TRAb. For both TCR sequencing and RNA sequencing, RNA was extracted from PBMCs using TRIzol. The diagnosis of Graves' disease was made according to American Thyroid Association guidelines. The patients came from an endocrinology department in Xi'an, China. Each patient gave around 9 milliliters of peripheral blood, collected in an EDTA anticoagulant tube. Ficoll Paque Plus density gradient separation was used to isolate PBMCs, and no additional T cell sorting was done. An Agilent 2100 Bioanalyzer and agarose gel were used to check RNA quality, and a NanoDrop 2000 was used to measure RNA concentration. The receptor library was made with multiplex PCR. Sequencing instrument: Illumina HiSeq 4000. TCR beta libraries were built with iRepertoire HTBI primers and Arm-PCR amplification of CDR3 regions. Gel purification was performed on PCR products prior to sequencing. The paper's processing steps were these. Gene usage analysis of CDR3 amino acid clonotypes relied on the approximately 60 TRBV and 15 or so TRBJ segments identified across samples. Filtered high-quality paired reads were merged into contigs using COPE and FqMerger. BLAST was used to align contigs to IMGT TRBV, TRBD and TRBJ reference genes, and CDR3 was defined according to IMGT. Clonotypes above 0.1% frequency were classified as highly expanded clones. Shannon entropy served as the measure of repertoire diversity, while the Gini coefficient captured V-J evenness. Public clonotypes were defined as clonotypes shared by more than one individual. TCRdb applied fastp at Q25 and MiXCR to the public reads, then kept only in-frame beta chains. Identical CDR3 protein sequences are pooled into one entry, listed with their most common genes and DNA. TCRdb's processing, not the study's, gives the V and J calls here. For this sample there are 700,000 or so distinct CDR3 sequences; around 30% appear just once. Around 42% of the sample rests with the top ten.

Trimming removed 3 bases from V and 4 bases from J, leaving 16 bases between the germline ends. Taken from cysteine to phenylalanine, the CDR3 has 16 residues. Just the 48-base CDR3 DNA is kept, in frame starting at base 1. CDR1 and CDR2 are drawn from the germline V gene (reference sequence): LNHDA, SQIVND. Sequences were derived from peripheral blood mononuclear cells (PBMCs), sampled when the disease was refractory, from a patient treated with antithyroid drugs. The chain uses TRBV19 and TRBJ1-5, with TRBD1 as a weak D call on 5 bases. The sequence came from a female donor with Graves disease. The CDR3 region: CASSIWQGEGNQPQHF. The DNA reads TGTGCCAGTAGTATCTGGCAGGGCGAAGGTAATCAGCCCCAGCATTTT.